Each of the 13 T cell receptor beta chains below was sequenced from the same sample in a study of blood T cell repertoires in COVID-19. Assay used: immunoSEQ multiplex PCR; TCRdb lists only in-frame clones, some missing. The data contain about 130,000 clones, about 88% of them singletons. The sequencing sample was made of peripheral blood. The receptors originated from a man aged 60 to 75 with COVID-19, enrolled during active disease.

Only one count was recorded for this clone. This chain links TRBV28 with TRBJ2-1, with a weak D call TRBD1 (6 bases). V was cut by 0 bases and J by 9 bases, with 21 bases left in between. The CDR3 extends over 17 amino acids. Germline V gives CDR1 MDHEN, CDR2 SYDVKM. The DNA of the CDR3 is TGTGCCAGCAGTTTATGGACAGGCTTAGCCCATTTTTCTGAGCAGTTCTTC. It encodes CASSLWTGLAHFSEQFF.

This sequence joins TRBV19 and TRBJ2-2; 9 bases fit TRBD1. CDR1 is LNHDA, CDR2 SQIVND, per germline (reference sequence). The V segment lost 5 bases and the J segment 5 bases; nucleotides outside the gene matches: 6. CDR3 length: 15 amino acids. The CDR3 DNA sequence: TGTGCCAGTAGTGGGGACAGGGCGGGGACCGGGGAGCTGTTTTTT. Its protein is CASSGDRAGTGELFF.

The chain joins TRBV5-8 to TRBJ1-6; TRBD1 matches 10 bases. Germline values: CDR1 SGHTS, CDR2 YDEGEE. The CDR3 loop spans 16 amino acids. The trim removed 3 bases at V and 6 bases at J, leaving 6 bases unmatched. The CDR3 DNA reads as TGTGCCAGCAGCTCCGCCGGGACAGGGGCTAATTCACCCCTCCACTTT. This codes for CASSSAGTGANSPLHF. Full variable domain (remainder filled in from reference TRBV5-8 and TRBJ1-6): EAGVTQSPTHLIKTRGQQATLRCSPISGHTSVYWYQQALGLGLQFLLWYDEGEERNRGNFPPRFSGRQFPNYSSELNVNALELEDSALYLCASSSAGTGANSPLHFGNGTRLTVT.

DNA of the CDR3: TGTGCCAGCTCGGAGGGACAGGGGATGGGAGATACGCAGTATTTT. Residues: CASSEGQGMGDTQYF. J is TRBJ2-3 and V is TRBV9, with 10 bases identical to TRBD1. Losses at the gene ends were 7 bases for V and 5 bases for J; bases not matched to a gene: 10. Germline V gives CDR1 SGDLS, CDR2 YYNGEE. This CDR3 has 15 residues.

Comment on this clone: A junction boundary mismatches the germline segment, possibly from a read error. The chain joins TRBV3-1 (or the pseudogene TRBV3-2) to TRBJ2-1; D gene ambiguous. CDR1 is LGHDT and CDR2 is YNNKEL in the germline V gene (reference sequence). The CDR3 sequence is 11 residues long. CDR3 loop: CASSRTTVLVF. CDR3 sequence (DNA): TGTGCCAGCAGCCGTACTACGGTGTTGGTCTTC.

The CDR3 DNA reads TGTGCCAGCAGTTTGGGGCAGGATAATTCACCCCTCCACTTT. The encoded protein is CASSLGQDNSPLHF. V and J are TRBV7-3 and TRBJ1-6; weak D call: TRBD1 (5 bases). The CDR3 runs to 14 residues. V lost 6 bases to trimming and J lost 5 bases, with 11 bases between them. Per germline, CDR1 SGHTA and CDR2 FQGTGA.

The chain employs TRBV11-3 and TRBJ2-5; D might be TRBD2 (5 bases). This CDR3 contains 13 residues. Trimming shortened V by 5 bases and J by 3 bases, and 10 bases separated the two germline ends. Per germline, CDR1 SGHNT and CDR2 YENEEA. This CDR3 is CASSLTAEETQYF. CDR3 in DNA: TGTGCCAGCAGCCTAACAGCGGAAGAGACCCAGTACTTC.

CDR3 in amino acids: CASSWRRGGFNEQFF. The CDR3 DNA is TGTGCCAGCAGCTGGAGGAGGGGGGGATTTAATGAGCAGTTCTTC. This chain joins TRBV6-6 and TRBJ2-1; TRBD2 might be the D (7 bases). The CDR3 has 15 amino acids. Trimming stripped 6 bases from V and 7 bases from J, with 19 bases between. The germline gives CDR1 MNHNY, CDR2 SVGAGI (reference sequence).

The rearrangement uses TRBV5-4 and TRBJ1-2; no firm D call. Trimming took 2 bases from V and 8 from J, leaving 13 bases between them. The CDR3 totals 13 residues. Per the germline V gene, CDR1 is SGHNT and CDR2 is YYREEE (reference sequence). The DNA of the CDR3 is TGTGCCAGCAGCTTAAACAGCCTTAGGGGCTACACCTTC. Protein sequence: CASSLNSLRGYTF.

V gene TRBV6-6 combines with J gene TRBJ1-1, with 8 bases matching TRBD1. In germline, CDR1 is MNHNY, CDR2 SVGAGI (reference sequence). V was pared by 2 bases and J by 6 bases, with 5 bases of the junction left unmatched. The CDR3 is made up of 14 amino acids. This CDR3 reads CASSYGQGAPEAFF. As DNA, the CDR3 is TGTGCCAGCAGTTACGGGCAGGGGGCACCTGAAGCTTTCTTT.

This clone appeared a single time. The chain links TRBV7-8 to TRBJ1-2, with 8 bases matching TRBD1. Germline-derived CDR1 and CDR2 are SGHVS and FQNEAQ. Losses at the gene ends were 5 bases for V and 2 bases for J; bases not matched to a gene: 10. The CDR3 sequence is 16 residues long. As DNA, the CDR3 is TGTGCCAGCAGCGAGAAGACAGGGGATAACAACTATGGCTACACCTTC. This codes for CASSEKTGDNNYGYTF.

The chain carries TRBV4-2 and TRBJ2-5, with D tentatively TRBD1 (5 bases). With 0 bases removed from V and 1 base from J, the gap between germline ends came to 12 bases. The CDR3 loop spans 16 amino acids. Germline assignment: CDR1 LGHNA and CDR2 YNFKEQ. For the CDR3, the DNA is TGTGCCAGCAGCCAAGATCGCCAGGGTGGCCAAGAGACCCAGTACTTC. It yields the protein CASSQDRQGGQETQYF.

In its sample, this clone was seen a few times. The genes are TRBV11-1 and TRBJ2-7, with D perhaps TRBD1 (5 bases). The germline V and J ends were trimmed by 5 bases and 5 bases, with 16 bases remaining between them. CDR3 size: 14 residues. Germline CDR1 is SGHAT and CDR2 is FQDESV (reference sequence). For the CDR3, the DNA is TGTGCCAGCAGCCGTCTTTTCAGGGAAAACGAGCAGTACTTC. Translated, it gives CASSRLFRENEQYF.